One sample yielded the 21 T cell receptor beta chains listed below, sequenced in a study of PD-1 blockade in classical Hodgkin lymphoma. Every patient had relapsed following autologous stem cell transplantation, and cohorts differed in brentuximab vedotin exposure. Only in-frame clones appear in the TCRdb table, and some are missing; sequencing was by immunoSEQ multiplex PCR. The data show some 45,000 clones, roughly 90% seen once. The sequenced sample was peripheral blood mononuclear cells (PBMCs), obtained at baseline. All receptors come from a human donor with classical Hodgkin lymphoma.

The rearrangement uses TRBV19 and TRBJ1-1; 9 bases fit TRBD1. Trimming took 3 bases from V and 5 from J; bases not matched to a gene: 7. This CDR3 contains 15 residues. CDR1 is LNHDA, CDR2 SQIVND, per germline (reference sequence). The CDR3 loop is CASSITGQGRTEAFF. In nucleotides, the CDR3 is TGTGCCAGTAGTATCACGGGACAGGGCCGTACTGAAGCTTTCTTT.

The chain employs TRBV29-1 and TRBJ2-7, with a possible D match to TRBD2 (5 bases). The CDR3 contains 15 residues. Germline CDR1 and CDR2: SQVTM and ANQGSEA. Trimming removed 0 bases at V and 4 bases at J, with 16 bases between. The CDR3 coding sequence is TGCAGCGTTGAAGATAAAACTAGTTCGTCATACGAGCAGTACTTC. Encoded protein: CSVEDKTSSSYEQYF.

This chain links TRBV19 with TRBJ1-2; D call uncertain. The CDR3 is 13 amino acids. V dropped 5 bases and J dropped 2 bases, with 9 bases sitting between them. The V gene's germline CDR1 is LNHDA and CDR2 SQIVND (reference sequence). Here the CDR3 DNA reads TGTGCCAGTAGTGAACCGTCAAACTATGGCTACACCTTC. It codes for CASSEPSNYGYTF.

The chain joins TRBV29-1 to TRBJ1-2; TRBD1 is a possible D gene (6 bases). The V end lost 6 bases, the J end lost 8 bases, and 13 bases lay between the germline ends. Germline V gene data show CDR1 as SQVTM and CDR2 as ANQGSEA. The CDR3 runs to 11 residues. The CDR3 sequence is CSVGTSWGYTF. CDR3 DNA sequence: TGCAGCGTGGGGACATCCTGGGGCTACACCTTC.

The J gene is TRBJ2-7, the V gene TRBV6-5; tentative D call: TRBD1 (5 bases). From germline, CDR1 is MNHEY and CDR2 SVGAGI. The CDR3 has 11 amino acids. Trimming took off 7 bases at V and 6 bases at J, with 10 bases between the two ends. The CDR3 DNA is TGTGCCAGCACAAAGGGGCGCGAGCAGTACTTC. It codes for CASTKGREQYF.

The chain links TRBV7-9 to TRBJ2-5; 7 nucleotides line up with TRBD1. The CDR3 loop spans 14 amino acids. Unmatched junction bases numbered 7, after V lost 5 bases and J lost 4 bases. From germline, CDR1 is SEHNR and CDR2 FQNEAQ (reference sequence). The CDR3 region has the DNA TGTGCCAGCAGCCAAACAGGGGTGGGAGAGACCCAGTACTTC. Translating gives CASSQTGVGETQYF. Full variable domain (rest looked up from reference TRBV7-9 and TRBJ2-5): DTGVSQNPRHKITKRGQNVTFRCDPISEHNRLYWYRQTLGQGPEFLTYFQNEAQLEKSRLLSDRFSAERPKGSFSTLEIQRTEQGDSAMYLCASSQTGVGETQYFGPGTRLLVL.

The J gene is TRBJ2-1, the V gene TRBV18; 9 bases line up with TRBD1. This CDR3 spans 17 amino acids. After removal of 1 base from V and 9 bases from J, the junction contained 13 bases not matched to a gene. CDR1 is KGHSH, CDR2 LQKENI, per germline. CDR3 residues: CASSPLPGDRVDSEQFF. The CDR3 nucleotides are TGTGCCAGCTCACCACTACCCGGGGACAGGGTCGACAGTGAGCAGTTCTTC.

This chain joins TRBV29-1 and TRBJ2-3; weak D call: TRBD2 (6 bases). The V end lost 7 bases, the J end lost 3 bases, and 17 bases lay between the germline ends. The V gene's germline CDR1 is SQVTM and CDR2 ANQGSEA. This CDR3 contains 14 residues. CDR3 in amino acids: CSAKVPAGTDTQYF. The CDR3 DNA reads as TGCAGCGCCAAGGTCCCAGCGGGTACAGATACGCAGTATTTT.

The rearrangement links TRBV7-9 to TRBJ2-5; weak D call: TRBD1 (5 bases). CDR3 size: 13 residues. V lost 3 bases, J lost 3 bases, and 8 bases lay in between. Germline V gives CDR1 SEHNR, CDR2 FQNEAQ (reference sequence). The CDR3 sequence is CASSFVGEETQYF. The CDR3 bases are TGTGCCAGCAGCTTCGTAGGGGAAGAGACCCAGTACTTC.

The CDR3 reads CASSPFRGGLYEQYF. As DNA, the CDR3 is TGCGCCAGCAGCCCTTTTCGGGGGGGCCTCTACGAGCAGTACTTC. The chain recombines TRBV4-1 with TRBJ2-7; 8 nucleotides match TRBD2. Looked up from germline, CDR1 is MGHRA and CDR2 is YSYEKL. CDR3 size: 15 residues. The trim removed 4 bases at V and 3 bases at J, leaving 8 bases unmatched.

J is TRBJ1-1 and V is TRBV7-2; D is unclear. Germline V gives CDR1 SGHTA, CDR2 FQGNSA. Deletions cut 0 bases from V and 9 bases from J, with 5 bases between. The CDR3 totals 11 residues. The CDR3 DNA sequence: TGTGCCAGCAGCTTAGCCAAAAAAGCTTTCTTT. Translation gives CASSLAKKAFF.

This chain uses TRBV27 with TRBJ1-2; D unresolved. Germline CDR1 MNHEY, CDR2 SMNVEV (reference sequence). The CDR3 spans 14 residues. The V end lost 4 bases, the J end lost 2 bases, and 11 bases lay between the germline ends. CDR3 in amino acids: CASSWQAGNYGYTF. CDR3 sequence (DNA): TGTGCCAGCAGTTGGCAGGCGGGGAACTATGGCTACACCTTC.

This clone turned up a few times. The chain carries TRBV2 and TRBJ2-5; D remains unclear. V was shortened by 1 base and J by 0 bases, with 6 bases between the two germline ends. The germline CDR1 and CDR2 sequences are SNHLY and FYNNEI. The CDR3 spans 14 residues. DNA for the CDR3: TGTGCCAGCAGTGAAGAACAGTACCAAGAGACCCAGTACTTC. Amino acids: CASSEEQYQETQYF. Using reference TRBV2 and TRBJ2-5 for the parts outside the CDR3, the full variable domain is EPEVTQTPSHQVTQMGQEVILRCVPISNHLYFYWYRQILGQKVEFLVSFYNNEISEKSEIFDDQFSVERPDGSNFTLKIRSTKLEDSAMYFCASSEEQYQETQYFGPGTRLLVL.

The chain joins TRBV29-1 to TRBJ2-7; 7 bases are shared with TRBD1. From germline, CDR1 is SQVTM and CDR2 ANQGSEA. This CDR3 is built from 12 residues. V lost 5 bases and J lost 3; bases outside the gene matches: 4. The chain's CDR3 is CSVITGDYEQYF. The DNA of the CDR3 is TGCAGCGTTATCACAGGGGACTACGAGCAGTACTTC.

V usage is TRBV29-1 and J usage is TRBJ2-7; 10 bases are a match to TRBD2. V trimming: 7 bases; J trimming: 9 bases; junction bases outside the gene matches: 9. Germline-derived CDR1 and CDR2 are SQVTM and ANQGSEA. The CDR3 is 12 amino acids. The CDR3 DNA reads TGCAGCGCCGGGCTAGCGGGGGATGTGCAGTACTTC. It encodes CSAGLAGDVQYF.

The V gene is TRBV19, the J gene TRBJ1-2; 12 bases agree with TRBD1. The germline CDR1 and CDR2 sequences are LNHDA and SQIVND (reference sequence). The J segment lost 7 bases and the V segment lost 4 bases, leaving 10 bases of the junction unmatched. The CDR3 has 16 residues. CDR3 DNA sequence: TGTGCCAGTAGTAATCGGGACAGGGGGCGTTTTCTTGGCTACACCTTC. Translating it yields CASSNRDRGRFLGYTF.

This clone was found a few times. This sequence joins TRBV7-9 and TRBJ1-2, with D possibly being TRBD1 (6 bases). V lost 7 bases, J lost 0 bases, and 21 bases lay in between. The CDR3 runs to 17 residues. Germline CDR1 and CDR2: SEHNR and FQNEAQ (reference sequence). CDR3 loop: CASTTRPDRTPNYGYTF. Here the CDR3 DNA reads TGTGCCAGCACCACCCGACCCGACAGGACCCCTAACTATGGCTACACCTTC. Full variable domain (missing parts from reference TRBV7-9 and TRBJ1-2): DTGVSQNPRHKITKRGQNVTFRCDPISEHNRLYWYRQTLGQGPEFLTYFQNEAQLEKSRLLSDRFSAERPKGSFSTLEIQRTEQGDSAMYLCASTTRPDRTPNYGYTFGSGTRLTVV.

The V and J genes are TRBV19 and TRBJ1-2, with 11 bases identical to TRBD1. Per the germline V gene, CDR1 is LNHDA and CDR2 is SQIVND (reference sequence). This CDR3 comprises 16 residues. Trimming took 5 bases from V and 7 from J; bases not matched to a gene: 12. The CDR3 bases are TGTGCCAGTAGTTCCCACCGGGACAGGGGGGAAGTTGGCTACACCTTC. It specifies CASSSHRDRGEVGYTF. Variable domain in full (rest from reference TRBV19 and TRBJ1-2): DGGITQSPKYLFRKEGQNVTLSCEQNLNHDAMYWYRQDPGQGLRLIYYSQIVNDFQKGDIAEGYSVSREKKESFPLTVTSAQKNPTAFYLCASSSHRDRGEVGYTFGSGTRLTVV.

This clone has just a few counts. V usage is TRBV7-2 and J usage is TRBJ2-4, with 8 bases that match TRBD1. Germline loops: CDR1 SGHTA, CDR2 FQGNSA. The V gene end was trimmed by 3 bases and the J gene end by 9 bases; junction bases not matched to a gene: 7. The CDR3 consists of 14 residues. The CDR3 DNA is TGTGCCAGCAGCTTTGGACAGGGAGGTAGCATTCAGTACTTC. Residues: CASSFGQGGSIQYF.

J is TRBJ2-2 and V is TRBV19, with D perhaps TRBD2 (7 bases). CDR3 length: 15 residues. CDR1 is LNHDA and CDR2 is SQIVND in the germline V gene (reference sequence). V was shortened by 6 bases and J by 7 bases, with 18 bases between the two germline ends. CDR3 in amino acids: CASSAGGLNGGELFF. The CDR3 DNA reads TGTGCCAGTAGCGCCGGGGGGCTAAACGGCGGGGAGCTGTTTTTT.

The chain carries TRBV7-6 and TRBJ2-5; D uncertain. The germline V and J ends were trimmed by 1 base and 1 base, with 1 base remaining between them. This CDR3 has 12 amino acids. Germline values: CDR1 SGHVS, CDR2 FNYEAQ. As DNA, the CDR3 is TGTGCCAGCAGCTTAGGCCAAGAGACCCAGTACTTC. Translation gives CASSLGQETQYF.